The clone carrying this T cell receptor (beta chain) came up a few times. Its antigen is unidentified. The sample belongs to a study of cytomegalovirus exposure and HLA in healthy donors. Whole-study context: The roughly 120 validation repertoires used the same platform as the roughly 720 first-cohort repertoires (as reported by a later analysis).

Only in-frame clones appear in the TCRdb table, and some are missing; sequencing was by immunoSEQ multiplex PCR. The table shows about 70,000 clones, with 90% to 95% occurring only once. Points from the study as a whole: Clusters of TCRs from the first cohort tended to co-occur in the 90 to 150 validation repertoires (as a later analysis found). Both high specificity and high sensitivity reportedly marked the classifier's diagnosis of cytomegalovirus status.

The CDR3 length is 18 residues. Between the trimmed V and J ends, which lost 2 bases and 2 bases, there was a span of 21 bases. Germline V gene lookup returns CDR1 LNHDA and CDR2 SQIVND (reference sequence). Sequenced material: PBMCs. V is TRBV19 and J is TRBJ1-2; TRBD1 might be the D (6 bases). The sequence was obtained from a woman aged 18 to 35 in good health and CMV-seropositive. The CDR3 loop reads CASSISLRGGRRNYGYTF. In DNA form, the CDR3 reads TGTGCCAGTAGTATATCCCTTCGGGGGGGGCGAAGGAACTATGGCTACACCTTC.